Below are 27 T cell receptor beta chains sequenced from a single sample in a study of response to subunit inactivated influenza vaccine. TCRdb re-analysed the RT-PCR reads in MiXCR, keeping a single row per CDR3 protein. The repertoire consists of 700,000 to 800,000 distinct CDR3 sequences, with about 18% occurring once and the leading ten covering 11%. The sequencing used PBMCs from blood, collected less than 6 days after vaccination. Receptor source: a man aged 45-60 years who received an inactivated influenza vaccine.

This clonotype has just a few counts. The CDR3 DNA is TGTGCCAGCAGCTTAAACATCATCGGGGGGGACACAGATACGCAGTATTTT. Its protein is CASSLNIIGGDTDTQYF. V usage is TRBV11-2 and J usage is TRBJ2-3, with 8 bases that match TRBD2. The germline V gene encodes CDR1 SGHAT and CDR2 FQNNGV. CDR3 size: 17 residues. Trimming cost V 2 bases and J 2 bases; bases outside gene matches: 9.

In this sample, this clonotype turned up many times. This sequence joins TRBV7-9 and TRBJ2-7; TRBD1 matches 9 bases. V trimming: 5 bases; J trimming: 5 bases; junction bases outside the gene matches: 7. This CDR3 is built from 14 residues. Germline CDR1 SEHNR, CDR2 FQNEAQ (reference sequence). CDR3 sequence: CASSLTQGAHEQYF. The CDR3 DNA sequence: TGTGCCAGCAGCCTAACACAGGGGGCCCACGAGCAGTACTTC.

The chain employs TRBV11-2 and TRBJ2-4; D ambiguous. The CDR3 is 14 residues long. V lost 1 base, J lost 6 bases, and 10 bases lay in between. CDR1 and CDR2 from the germline V gene are SGHAT and FQNNGV. In DNA, the CDR3 is TGTGCCAGCAGCTTAGCCGTCGGTAGAAACATTCAGTACTTC. Residues: CASSLAVGRNIQYF.

This chain links TRBV29-1 with TRBJ1-1, with a weak D call TRBD1 (5 bases). The CDR3 is 13 residues long. Trimming stripped 4 bases from V and 4 bases from J, with 13 bases between. CDR1 SQVTM and CDR2 ANQGSEA come from the germline V gene. In DNA, the CDR3 is TGCAGCGTTGTGATACAGGAAGGCACTGAAGCTTTCTTT. It translates to CSVVIQEGTEAFF.

In this sample, this clonotype turned up a few times. This rearrangement joins TRBV12-3 or TRBV12-4 to TRBJ1-2; D possibly corresponds to TRBD1 (6 bases). The CDR3 runs 14 residues. V lost 1 base and J lost 7, with 13 bases in between. CDR3 loop: CASSLEAQGSGYTF. The CDR3 DNA is TGTGCCAGCAGTTTAGAGGCCCAGGGGAGTGGCTACACCTTC.

This clonotype was seen at least ten times. The chain uses TRBV20-1 and TRBJ1-6; D remains ambiguous. The CDR3 has 13 amino acids. From germline, CDR1 is DFQATT and CDR2 SNEGSKA (reference sequence). Deletions cut 8 bases from V and 8 bases from J, with 16 bases between. The CDR3 coding sequence is TGCAGTTCCCCCTCCGGGTCGGATTCACCCCTCCACTTT. Residues: CSSPSGSDSPLHF.

The gene calls are TRBV28 and TRBJ1-2; TRBD1 is a possible D gene (5 bases). V lost 8 bases, J lost 4 bases, and 17 bases lay in between. Germline V gene lookup returns CDR1 MDHEN and CDR2 SYDVKM. This CDR3 is 14 amino acids long. This chain's CDR3 is CASATGDGRYGYTF. The DNA for the CDR3 is TGTGCCAGCGCGACCGGGGACGGCCGCTATGGCTACACCTTC.

This rearrangement joins TRBV27 to TRBJ2-5; TRBD2 matches at 12 bases. V lost 5 bases, J lost 6 bases, and 13 bases stayed unmatched. The CDR3 runs 17 residues. Per germline, CDR1 MNHEY and CDR2 SMNVEV (reference sequence). The CDR3 DNA sequence: TGTGCCAGCAGTCGGATAGGACTAGCGGGATGGTCAAAGACCCAGTACTTC. Translated, it gives CASSRIGLAGWSKTQYF.

This clonotype was counted a few times. V is TRBV10-2 and J is TRBJ2-5, with 9 positions matching TRBD2. CDR1 WSHSY and CDR2 SAAADI come from the germline V gene. The CDR3 has 15 residues. J gave up 3 bases and V 4 bases, and 6 bases lay outside the gene matches. The CDR3 coding sequence is TGCGCCAGCAGTGCGGTGGCTAGCGGGAAAGAGACCCAGTACTTC. It is translated as CASSAVASGKETQYF.

V is TRBV20-1 and J is TRBJ2-5; 7 bases map to TRBD2. V lost 1 base to trimming and J lost 10 bases; unmatched junction nucleotides: 24. The CDR3 length is 18 residues. In germline, CDR1 is DFQATT, CDR2 SNEGSKA (reference sequence). As DNA, the CDR3 is TGCAGTGCTAGAGTTTGGCGACACCCAAAGACACCCCGGGGGGACCAGTACTTC. Protein sequence: CSARVWRHPKTPRGDQYF.

The chain couples TRBV27 to TRBJ2-1; 7 bases agree with TRBD2. This CDR3 is built from 16 residues. After removal of 5 bases from V and 9 bases from J, the junction contained 16 bases not matched to a gene. CDR1 and CDR2 (germline): MNHEY, SMNVEV (reference sequence). CDR3 in DNA: TGTGCCAGCAGTACTCGCGGGAGAATCAACAGGCCTGAGCAGTTCTTC. As protein: CASSTRGRINRPEQFF.

This clonotype was detected a few times. V is TRBV7-2 and J is TRBJ2-7; D is ambiguous. This CDR3 has 13 amino acids. V was pared by 3 bases and J by 5 bases, with 11 bases between. Looked up from germline, CDR1 is SGHTA and CDR2 is FQGNSA. DNA for the CDR3: TGTGCCAGCAGCTTTCGCGATCGCCACGAGCAGTACTTC. This codes for CASSFRDRHEQYF.

The chain employs TRBV4-2 and TRBJ2-2, with D possibly TRBD1 on 6 matching bases. V dropped 0 bases and J dropped 6 bases, with 11 bases sitting between them. The CDR3 extends over 15 amino acids. Germline CDR1 LGHNA, CDR2 YNFKEQ. CDR3 sequence reads: CASSQEAGAAGELFF. The CDR3 DNA reads as TGTGCCAGCAGCCAAGAGGCAGGGGCCGCCGGGGAGCTGTTTTTT.

The chain couples TRBV15 to TRBJ2-7; no firm D call. This CDR3 is built from 15 residues. CDR1 and CDR2 from the germline V gene are LNHNV and YYDKDF (reference sequence). Between the trimmed V and J ends, which lost 0 bases and 3 bases, there was a span of 12 bases. CDR3 nucleotide sequence: TGTGCCACCAGCAGAGATAGAGCAGCTAACTACGAGCAGTACTTC. The encoded protein is CATSRDRAANYEQYF.

The table lists this clonotype with many counts. The genes are TRBV9 and TRBJ2-2; D is possibly TRBD2 (6 bases). Deletions cut 3 bases from V and 7 bases from J, with 19 bases between. The length of the CDR3 is 16 residues. Germline CDR1 is SGDLS and CDR2 is YYNGEE. The CDR3 DNA follows: TGTGCCAGCAGCGCGGACGGGACTCTCAACGTCGGGGAGCTGTTTTTT. This sequence encodes CASSADGTLNVGELFF.

The V call is TRBV7-9, the J call TRBJ2-7; D is unresolved. From germline, CDR1 is SEHNR and CDR2 FQNEAQ (reference sequence). V lost 5 bases to trimming and J lost 7 bases, with 12 bases between them. CDR3 size: 12 residues. The CDR3 sequence is CASSRPTMEQYF. In DNA form, the CDR3 reads TGTGCCAGCAGCCGACCTACGATGGAGCAGTACTTC.

The CDR3 is CASSPTGFTEKLFF. The CDR3 region has the DNA TGTGCCAGCAGCCCCACAGGGTTTACGGAAAAACTGTTTTTT. This rearrangement joins TRBV7-9 to TRBJ1-4; possibly TRBD1 for D (6 bases). The CDR3 is 14 amino acids. Germline V gives CDR1 SEHNR, CDR2 FQNEAQ (reference sequence). Trimming cost V 5 bases and J 8 bases, with 15 bases left between them.

The chain links TRBV5-1 to TRBJ2-7; D is unclear. V was shortened by 0 bases and J by 0 bases, with 10 bases between the two germline ends. This CDR3 has 15 residues. Germline-derived CDR1 and CDR2 are SGHRS and YFSETQ. In DNA form, the CDR3 reads TGCGCCAGCAGCTTGGATCACAGTTCCTCCTACGAGCAGTACTTC. Translating it yields CASSLDHSSSYEQYF.

V and J are TRBV11-2 and TRBJ2-2; TRBD1 might be the D (6 bases). Trimming pared 5 bases from V and 0 bases from J, leaving 13 bases between. The CDR3 extends over 16 amino acids. Per the germline V gene, CDR1 is SGHAT and CDR2 is FQNNGV. CDR3 coding DNA: TGTGCCAGCAGCCCCAGGACAGAGTCGAACACCGGGGAGCTGTTTTTT. The encoded protein is CASSPRTESNTGELFF.

This sequence joins TRBV16 and TRBJ1-2, with a possible D match to TRBD1 (6 bases). There are 14 residues in the CDR3. V was cut by 3 bases and J by 2 bases, with 10 bases left in between. Germline V gene sequence: CDR1 KGHSY, CDR2 FQNENV. The CDR3 here is CASSQFQGNYGYTF. CDR3 nucleotides: TGTGCCAGCAGCCAGTTTCAGGGGAACTATGGCTACACCTTC.

This sequence joins TRBV7-2 and TRBJ2-1, with unresolved D. With 1 base removed from V and 4 bases from J, the gap between germline ends came to 11 bases. The germline gives CDR1 SGHTA, CDR2 FQGNSA. The CDR3 spans 15 residues. DNA for the CDR3: TGTGCCAGCAGCTTAGACGGCAGGTCATACAATGAGCAGTTCTTC. Translating gives CASSLDGRSYNEQFF.

Many counts were recorded for this clonotype. V and J are TRBV29-1 and TRBJ2-5, with a weak D call TRBD2 (6 bases). Germline V gives CDR1 SQVTM, CDR2 ANQGSEA. V was pared by 7 bases and J by 4 bases, with 13 bases between. This CDR3 comprises 12 residues. The CDR3 nucleotides read TGCAGCGCCAGGGCGGGGTCAGAGACCCAGTACTTC. This gives the protein CSARAGSETQYF.

V usage is TRBV27 and J usage is TRBJ2-7; D remains ambiguous. Trimming cost V 0 bases and J 1 base, with 10 bases left between them. The CDR3 is 15 residues long. The germline gives CDR1 MNHEY, CDR2 SMNVEV (reference sequence). CDR3 amino acids: CASSLSAQESYEQYF. As DNA, the CDR3 is TGTGCCAGCAGTTTATCGGCCCAGGAGTCCTACGAGCAGTACTTC.

This clonotype has just a few counts. The gene calls are TRBV6-1 and TRBJ2-1; 7 bases line up with TRBD2. V lost 4 bases and J lost 4; bases outside the gene matches: 10. Germline lookup yields CDR1 MNHNS and CDR2 SASEGT. The CDR3 has 16 residues. The CDR3: CASSVNALAEYNEQFF. The CDR3 bases are TGTGCCAGCAGTGTCAACGCGCTAGCGGAATACAATGAGCAGTTCTTC.

This clonotype was found a few times. This chain connects TRBV7-9 to TRBJ2-1, with 8 positions matching TRBD1. Germline values: CDR1 SEHNR, CDR2 FQNEAQ (reference sequence). The CDR3 runs 14 residues. The V and J ends lost 5 bases and 8 bases, in that order; junction bases with no gene match: 8. CDR3 in amino acids: CASSARDRRDEQFF. CDR3 bases: TGTGCCAGCAGCGCCCGGGACAGGAGGGATGAGCAGTTCTTC.

The chain combines TRBV11-2 with TRBJ2-7; D is unresolved. The CDR3 loop spans 13 amino acids. V dropped 0 bases and J dropped 8 bases, with 11 bases sitting between them. Germline CDR1 is SGHAT and CDR2 is FQNNGV. The CDR3, as DNA: TGTGCCAGCAGCTTAGAACTCATCCGTAAGCAGTACTTC. Translation: CASSLELIRKQYF.

CDR3 DNA: TGCAGTGCTTACTCCAGGGCCGGCCCTTTGTTCAAGCAGTACTTC. Its translation: CSAYSRAGPLFKQYF. V and J are TRBV20-1 and TRBJ2-7; TRBD1 is a possible D gene (5 bases). The V end was cut by 5 bases, the J end by 8 bases, with 25 bases between. Germline values: CDR1 DFQATT, CDR2 SNEGSKA (reference sequence). This CDR3 region has 15 residues.